The 26 T cell receptor beta chains below all came from one sample that was sequenced in a study of preoperative IRX-2 immunotherapy in early breast cancer. Treatment: preoperative locoregional IRX-2 cytokine immunotherapy. TCRdb's copy holds only in-frame clones and misses some; the assay was immunoSEQ multiplex PCR. The data hold around 34,000 clones, with around four fifths observed a single time. The sample was lymph node tissue, taken from a patient treated with IRX-2 immunotherapy. These receptor sequences come from a human donor with breast cancer.

The chain couples TRBV5-1 to TRBJ1-1; perhaps TRBD1 as D (6 bases). The V gene lost 4 bases and the J gene lost 0 bases, with 13 bases spanning the gap. The CDR3 length is 15 residues. Germline CDR1 is SGHRS and CDR2 is YFSETQ. The CDR3 protein is CASSAHREMNTEAFF. CDR3 nucleotides: TGCGCCAGCAGCGCTCACAGGGAGATGAACACTGAAGCTTTCTTT.

The chain joins TRBV19 to TRBJ1-1; 10 positions agree with TRBD1. Germline V CDR1 and CDR2: LNHDA, SQIVND (reference sequence). The CDR3 runs to 13 residues. V gave up 6 bases and J gave up 5 bases; unmatched junction bases: 3. The CDR3: CASRGTGETEAFF. The CDR3, as DNA: TGTGCCAGTAGGGGGACAGGGGAAACTGAAGCTTTCTTT.

The chain recombines TRBV28 with TRBJ1-1, with 7 bases matching TRBD1. This CDR3 is built from 12 residues. V dropped 6 bases and J dropped 11; count of bases not matched to a gene: 9. Germline CDR1 reads MDHEN; CDR2 reads SYDVKM. CDR3 protein: CASRLPSTGAFF. CDR3 DNA: TGTGCCAGCAGATTGCCCTCGACAGGGGCTTTCTTT.

This clone has only a few counts. The chain links TRBV6-4 to TRBJ2-3, with D possibly being TRBD1 (6 bases). The CDR3 runs to 14 residues. Germline values: CDR1 MRHNA, CDR2 SNTAGT. V was trimmed by 5 bases and J by 7 bases, leaving 16 bases between them. CDR3 residues: CASSSAGVTNTQYF. CDR3 nucleotides: TGTGCCAGCAGTTCGGCAGGGGTCACGAATACGCAGTATTTT.

The chain carries TRBV6-8 and TRBJ1-5; a weak D match, TRBD1 (5 bases). With 2 bases removed from V and 1 base from J, the gap between germline ends came to 6 bases. Germline V gene data show CDR1 as MNHGY and CDR2 as SAAAGT. This CDR3 is 14 amino acids long. The CDR3: CASSYEGSNQPQHF. The DNA of the CDR3 is TGTGCCAGCAGTTACGAGGGGAGCAATCAGCCCCAGCATTTT.

A single count supports this clone. This chain links TRBV18 with TRBJ1-6, with TRBD1 matching over 8 bases. The CDR3 sequence is 14 residues long. Trimming at V came to 4 bases and at J to 10 bases, leaving 6 bases not matched to a gene. Per the germline V gene, CDR1 is KGHSH and CDR2 is LQKENI. The DNA for the CDR3 is TGTGCCAGCTCACTTAGGACAGGGCAATCACCCCTCCACTTT. This gives the protein CASSLRTGQSPLHF.

The chain uses TRBV6-8 and TRBJ1-6; 9 bases fit TRBD1. The CDR3 loop spans 16 amino acids. Trimming at V came to 6 bases and at J to 4 bases, leaving 7 bases not matched to a gene. Germline CDR1 MNHGY, CDR2 SAAAGT. CDR3 sequence: CASSSDRGRYNSPLHF. The DNA of the CDR3 is TGTGCCAGCAGCTCGGACAGGGGCCGGTATAATTCACCCCTCCACTTT.

The chain couples TRBV6-8 to TRBJ2-3, with TRBD1 as a possible D gene (5 bases). The germline V gene encodes CDR1 MNHGY and CDR2 SAAAGT. Trimming pared 5 bases from V and 0 bases from J, leaving 12 bases between. This CDR3 is built from 15 residues. The CDR3 protein is CASSATGTSTDTQYF. The CDR3 DNA reads as TGTGCCAGCAGTGCAACAGGTACTAGCACAGATACGCAGTATTTT.

CDR3: CAWSVGRSDTQYF. The CDR3 coding sequence is TGTGCCTGGAGTGTAGGGAGGTCCGATACGCAGTATTTT. This chain uses TRBV30 with TRBJ2-3; TRBD2 might be the D (6 bases). Per the germline V gene, CDR1 is GTSNPN and CDR2 is SVGIG (reference sequence). Trimming pared 0 bases from V and 6 bases from J, leaving 10 bases between. The CDR3 sequence is 13 residues long.

V gene TRBV6-8 combines with J gene TRBJ1-1; D ambiguous. Germline V gene data show CDR1 as MNHGY and CDR2 as SAAAGT. CDR3 length: 12 residues. V lost 6 bases, J lost 4 bases, and 9 bases lay in between. The CDR3 DNA sequence: TGTGCCAGCAGCTACCTAGGCACTGAAGCTTTCTTT. It encodes CASSYLGTEAFF.

The genes are TRBV6-8 and TRBJ2-5, with D uncertain. The CDR3 is 13 residues long. Germline V gives CDR1 MNHGY, CDR2 SAAAGT. The V end lost 6 bases, the J end lost 5 bases, and 13 bases lay between the germline ends. The CDR3 reads CASSVGLWETQYF. The CDR3 nucleotides read TGTGCCAGCAGCGTCGGTCTCTGGGAGACCCAGTACTTC.

In DNA, the CDR3 is TGTGCCAGCAGTGTCGGGGCGGGACCCTACTCCTACGAGCAGTACTTC. This codes for CASSVGAGPYSYEQYF. The chain employs TRBV9 and TRBJ2-7, with D tentatively TRBD2 (6 bases). Trimming pared 5 bases from V and 0 bases from J, leaving 18 bases between. Germline lookup yields CDR1 SGDLS and CDR2 YYNGEE. The CDR3 is 16 amino acids.

This clone was found a few times. V is TRBV19 and J is TRBJ1-6; D unclear. Trimming removed 5 bases from V and 6 bases from J, with 8 bases in between. The CDR3 covers 13 residues. Germline V gene data show CDR1 as LNHDA and CDR2 as SQIVND (reference sequence). In DNA form, the CDR3 reads TGTGCCAGTAGTCCCAGACCTAATTCACCCCTCCACTTT. Encoded protein: CASSPRPNSPLHF. Full variable domain (missing parts from reference TRBV19 and TRBJ1-6): DGGITQSPKYLFRKEGQNVTLSCEQNLNHDAMYWYRQDPGQGLRLIYYSQIVNDFQKGDIAEGYSVSREKKESFPLTVTSAQKNPTAFYLCASSPRPNSPLHFGNGTRLTVT.

This chain joins TRBV19 and TRBJ2-2; tentative D call: TRBD1 (7 bases). The CDR3 totals 15 residues. Germline loops: CDR1 LNHDA, CDR2 SQIVND (reference sequence). Trimming removed 3 bases from V and 5 bases from J, with 13 bases in between. CDR3: CASSIETGRTGELFF. The CDR3 DNA sequence: TGTGCCAGTAGTATTGAGACAGGGAGGACCGGGGAGCTGTTTTTT.

The rearrangement links TRBV29-1 to TRBJ2-3, with D hard to call. Germline assignment: CDR1 SQVTM and CDR2 ANQGSEA. Deletions cut 4 bases from V and 5 bases from J, with 10 bases between. This CDR3 region has 12 residues. As DNA, the CDR3 is TGCAGCGTTGTCCGGGCGGAAGATACGCAGTATTTT. It yields the protein CSVVRAEDTQYF.

The chain has TRBV5-1 and TRBJ2-3; D is unclear. Germline values: CDR1 SGHRS, CDR2 YFSETQ. Trimming took off 5 bases at V and 0 bases at J, with 10 bases between the two ends. This CDR3 is built from 14 residues. The CDR3: CASRVGSSTDTQYF. The CDR3 bases are TGCGCCAGCAGAGTTGGTTCTAGCACAGATACGCAGTATTTT.

The gene calls are TRBV28 and TRBJ2-7; tentative D call: TRBD1 (5 bases). The V end was cut by 7 bases, the J end by 0 bases, with 10 bases between. In germline, CDR1 is MDHEN, CDR2 SYDVKM. There are 13 residues in the CDR3. The CDR3 sequence is CASTPTASYEQYF. DNA of the CDR3: TGTGCCAGCACCCCGACAGCCTCCTACGAGCAGTACTTC.

This chain connects TRBV18 to TRBJ2-1; TRBD2 is a possible D gene (5 bases). Germline V gene data show CDR1 as KGHSH and CDR2 as LQKENI. The length of the CDR3 is 15 residues. Between the trimmed V and J ends, which lost 3 bases and 2 bases, there was a span of 11 bases. This CDR3 is CASSPSGVAYNEQFF. The CDR3 DNA follows: TGTGCCAGCTCACCCTCCGGGGTCGCCTACAATGAGCAGTTCTTC. The full variable domain, in which reference TRBV18 and TRBJ2-1 provide the parts outside the CDR3, is NAGVMQNPRHLVRRRGQEARLRCSPMKGHSHVYWYRQLPEEGLKFMVYLQKENIIDESGMPKERFSAEFPKEGPSILRIQQVVRGDSAAYFCASSPSGVAYNEQFFGPGTRLTVL.

The J gene is TRBJ1-1, the V gene TRBV14; TRBD1 is a possible D gene (6 bases). Germline V gene lookup returns CDR1 SGHDN and CDR2 FVKESK. The CDR3 totals 16 residues. Trimming shortened V by 3 bases and J by 4 bases, and 18 bases separated the two germline ends. The CDR3 sequence: CASSQAGRGFSTEAFF. CDR3 DNA sequence: TGTGCCAGCAGCCAGGCAGGAAGGGGGTTTAGCACTGAAGCTTTCTTT.

This clone occurred once. The chain links TRBV23-1 to TRBJ2-5; possible D gene TRBD1, 7 bases. TRBV23-1 is classed as an ORF, of uncertain function. This CDR3 has 13 residues. The germline V and J ends were trimmed by 6 bases and 5 bases, with 13 bases remaining between them. CDR3 DNA: TGCGCCAGCAGCCCCCCAGGGGGGGAGACCCAGTACTTC. Its protein is CASSPPGGETQYF.

This clone was detected a few times. The rearrangement joins TRBV4-1 to TRBJ1-2, with TRBD1 identical over 7 bases. Germline CDR1 and CDR2: MGHRA and YSYEKL. Germline trimming cut 9 bases from V and 0 bases from J; bases unmatched to any gene: 10. This CDR3 has 15 amino acids. CDR3 amino acids: CASTNRQGTNYGYTF. For the CDR3, the DNA is TGCGCCAGTACCAATAGACAGGGAACTAACTATGGCTACACCTTC.

J is TRBJ2-1 and V is TRBV28; D unresolved. This CDR3 contains 12 residues. The germline V gene has CDR1 MDHEN and CDR2 SYDVKM. Trimming cost V 3 bases and J 7 bases, with 7 bases left between them. The DNA for the CDR3 is TGTGCCAGCAGTTTCCGCCTAAATGAGCAGTTCTTC. Its translation is CASSFRLNEQFF. Variable domain in full (rest from reference TRBV28 and TRBJ2-1): DVKVTQSSRYLVKRTGEKVFLECVQDMDHENMFWYRQDPGLGLRLIYFSYDVKMKEKGDIPEGYSVSREKKERFSLILESASTNQTSMYLCASSFRLNEQFFGPGTRLTVL.

In this sample, this clone turned up a few times. The chain uses TRBV19 and TRBJ1-4; D remains unclear. This CDR3 is 16 amino acids long. Germline CDR1 reads LNHDA; CDR2 reads SQIVND (reference sequence). Trimming took off 5 bases at V and 5 bases at J, with 18 bases between the two ends. The CDR3 bases are TGTGCCAGTAGTTGGCAGCTCGGTGGGAGGAATGAAAAACTGTTTTTT. It translates to CASSWQLGGRNEKLFF.

V and J are TRBV19 and TRBJ2-7, with 7 bases lining up with TRBD1. Trimming took 6 bases from V and 3 from J; bases not matched to a gene: 11. Germline lookup yields CDR1 LNHDA and CDR2 SQIVND (reference sequence). The CDR3 sequence is 15 residues long. CDR3 sequence: CASRASPTGNYEQYF. CDR3 in DNA: TGTGCCAGTAGAGCGTCACCGACAGGGAACTACGAGCAGTACTTC. Complete variable domain (other parts from reference TRBV19 and TRBJ2-7): DGGITQSPKYLFRKEGQNVTLSCEQNLNHDAMYWYRQDPGQGLRLIYYSQIVNDFQKGDIAEGYSVSREKKESFPLTVTSAQKNPTAFYLCASRASPTGNYEQYFGPGTRLTVT.

V is TRBV27 and J is TRBJ1-1; tentatively, D is TRBD1 (6 bases). The CDR3 has 14 residues. Germline V lookup: CDR1 MNHEY, CDR2 SMNVEV (reference sequence). The ends were cut back, 10 bases at V and 0 bases at J, with 15 bases in the middle. CDR3 in DNA: TGTGCCACCAGGGGCGGGGGGCTGAACACTGAAGCTTTCTTT. It codes for CATRGGGLNTEAFF.

The chain joins TRBV6-8 to TRBJ1-3; 8 bases line up with TRBD1. The germline CDR1 and CDR2 sequences are MNHGY and SAAAGT. Losses at the gene ends were 10 bases for V and 3 bases for J; bases not matched to a gene: 8. The CDR3 loop spans 14 amino acids. The DNA of the CDR3 is TGTGCCATCAAAGAGACAGGGGATGGAAACACCATATATTTT. It is translated as CAIKETGDGNTIYF.